The T cell receptor beta chain described here comes from a study of identical twins. The germline V gene encodes CDR1 SQVTM and CDR2 ANQGSEA. The CDR3 spans 12 residues. With 7 bases removed from V and 5 bases from J, the gap between germline ends came to 14 bases. Ten or more counts support this clonotype. The antigen is undetermined. A universal primer site was created by template switching, with the cDNA bearing unique molecular identifiers. TCRdb itself ran the 5' RACE reads through MiXCR, one entry per CDR3 protein. The sample has about 220,000 distinct CDR3 sequences, 6.5% to 8.5% seen once; the top ten hold roughly 2%. Findings of the study overall: Excess low generation probability was seen in twin-shared out-of-frame alpha sequences. Beta clonotypes that were abundant in cord blood contained fewer insertions, a pattern absent from memory repertoires.

The sample was also linked to a second study, of yellow fever vaccine responses in identical twins.

The material sequenced was memory (CD45RO+) T cells sorted from blood. The rearrangement joins TRBV29-1 to TRBJ2-5, with D maybe TRBD1 (5 bases). The TCR comes from a woman aged 18-29 years in good health. DNA for the CDR3: TGCAGCGCCCAGGGTGCGTCGGAGACCCAGTACTTC. This encodes CSAQGASETQYF.